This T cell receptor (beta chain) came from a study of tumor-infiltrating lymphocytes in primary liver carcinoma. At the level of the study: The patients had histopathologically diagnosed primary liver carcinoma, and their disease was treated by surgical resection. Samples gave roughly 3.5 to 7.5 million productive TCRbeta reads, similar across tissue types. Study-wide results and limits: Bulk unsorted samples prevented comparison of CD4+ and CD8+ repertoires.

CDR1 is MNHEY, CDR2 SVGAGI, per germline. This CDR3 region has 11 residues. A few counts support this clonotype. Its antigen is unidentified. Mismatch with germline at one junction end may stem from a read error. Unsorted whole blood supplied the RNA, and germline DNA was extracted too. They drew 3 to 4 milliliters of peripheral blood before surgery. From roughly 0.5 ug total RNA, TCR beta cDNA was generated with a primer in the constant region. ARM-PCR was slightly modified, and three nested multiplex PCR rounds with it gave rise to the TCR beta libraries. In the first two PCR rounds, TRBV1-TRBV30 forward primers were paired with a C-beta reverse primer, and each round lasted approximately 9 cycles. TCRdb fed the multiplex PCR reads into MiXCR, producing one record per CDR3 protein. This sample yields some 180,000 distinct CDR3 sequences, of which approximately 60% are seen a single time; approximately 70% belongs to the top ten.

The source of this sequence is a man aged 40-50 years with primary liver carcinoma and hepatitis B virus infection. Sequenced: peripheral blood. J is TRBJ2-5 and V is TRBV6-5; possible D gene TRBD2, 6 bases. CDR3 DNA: TGTGCCAGCGGCGGGACGGAGACTCAGTACTTC. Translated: CASGGTETQYF.